The 5 T cell receptor beta chains below all came from one sample that was sequenced in a study of OX40 agonist ivuxolimab in advanced cancers. Only in-frame clones appear in the TCRdb table, and some are missing; sequencing was by immunoSEQ multiplex PCR. The data show 29,000 or so clones, 92% seen once. Sequences were derived from CD4+ or CD8+ T cells sorted from blood, sampled in a trial of the OX40 agonist ivuxolimab. The receptor set was obtained from an adult with an advanced solid tumor such as melanoma, head and neck, liver or kidney cancer.

The gene calls are TRBV7-9 and TRBJ2-7; D is ambiguous. Deletions cut 5 bases from V and 5 bases from J, with 19 bases between. CDR3 length equals 15 residues. Germline V gene lookup returns CDR1 SEHNR and CDR2 FQNEAQ (reference sequence). CDR3 sequence: CASSPRMAPGDEQYF. CDR3 DNA: TGTGCCAGCAGCCCACGGATGGCCCCGGGTGACGAGCAGTACTTC.

V and J are TRBV27 and TRBJ1-5; D gene uncertain. Trimming took off 3 bases at V and 4 bases at J, with 7 bases between the two ends. The germline V gene has CDR1 MNHEY and CDR2 SMNVEV (reference sequence). The CDR3 totals 13 residues. CDR3 DNA sequence: TGTGCCAGCAGTTTCGGAGCGAATCAGCCCCAGCATTTT. This encodes CASSFGANQPQHF.

The chain employs TRBV27 and TRBJ2-2; D gene unclear. This CDR3 has 14 residues. V was shortened by 4 bases and J by 4 bases, with 10 bases between the two germline ends. Per germline, CDR1 MNHEY and CDR2 SMNVEV (reference sequence). The DNA for the CDR3 is TGTGCCAGCAGTTGGCTAGGAGTCACCGGGGAGCTGTTTTTT. Residues: CASSWLGVTGELFF.

This clone was seen more than once but under ten times. The gene calls are TRBV5-1 and TRBJ2-2; possibly TRBD1 for D (5 bases). Germline V gene sequence: CDR1 SGHRS, CDR2 YFSETQ. V lost 1 base and J 7 bases, leaving 8 bases between the germline ends. The CDR3 sequence is 13 residues long. This chain's CDR3 is CASSLQGGGELFF. In DNA form, the CDR3 reads TGCGCCAGCAGCTTGCAGGGTGGCGGGGAGCTGTTTTTT.

The V call is TRBV2, the J call TRBJ1-1; D unresolved. The CDR3 is made up of 13 amino acids. The V end lost 4 bases, the J end lost 12 bases, and 18 bases lay between the germline ends. Per germline, CDR1 SNHLY and CDR2 FYNNEI. DNA of the CDR3: TGTGCCAGCAGTGTGTCAGCGCCGGGAGAAACTTTCTTT. Translation: CASSVSAPGETFF.